Listed here are 15 T cell receptor beta chains from one sample, sequenced in a study of blood T cell repertoires in COVID-19. The assay was immunoSEQ multiplex PCR, and TCRdb's table has in-frame clones only and misses some. The sample has some 250,000 clones; about nine tenths are singletons. Sequenced input: peripheral blood. These receptors came from a man aged 55 to 70 who had recovered from COVID-19.

The table lists this clone with a count of one. V is TRBV20-1 and J is TRBJ1-1; TRBD1 might be the D (5 bases). Per the germline V gene, CDR1 is DFQATT and CDR2 is SNEGSKA (reference sequence). The CDR3 is 11 amino acids. The V and J ends lost 3 bases and 5 bases respectively, with 7 bases between them. The CDR3 region has the DNA TGCAGTGCTAGTGACAGAACTGAAGCTTTCTTT. This encodes CSASDRTEAFF.

The gene calls are TRBV5-1 and TRBJ1-1; 7 nucleotides align to TRBD1. The germline gives CDR1 SGHRS, CDR2 YFSETQ. Trimming took 3 bases from V and 1 from J; bases not matched to a gene: 6. This CDR3 spans 15 amino acids. This chain's CDR3 is CASSYRDSSNTEAFF. In DNA form, the CDR3 reads TGCGCCAGCAGCTACCGGGACAGCTCGAACACTGAAGCTTTCTTT.

The chain couples TRBV12-5 to TRBJ2-1; 13 positions match TRBD2. Germline loops: CDR1 LGHNT, CDR2 FRNRAP. CDR3 length: 21 residues. J lost 0 bases, V lost 6 bases, and 17 bases had no gene match. The chain's CDR3 is CASGSSQGLAGDHSSYNEQFF. CDR3 sequence (DNA): TGTGCTAGTGGGTCTTCCCAAGGACTAGCGGGGGATCACAGCTCCTACAATGAGCAGTTCTTC.

The chain couples TRBV2 to TRBJ1-2, with 10 bases aligning to TRBD1. CDR3 length: 16 amino acids. The V segment lost 6 bases and the J segment 4 bases; nucleotides outside the gene matches: 11. Germline V gene lookup returns CDR1 SNHLY and CDR2 FYNNEI. DNA for the CDR3: TGTGCCAGCAGGGCCGGGACAGGGGCATTCGTCTATGGCTACACCTTC. Encoded protein: CASRAGTGAFVYGYTF.

CDR3 loop: CASSKSSEADTQYF. CDR3 bases: TGCGCCAGCAGTAAGTCCTCCGAGGCAGATACGCAGTATTTT. The rearrangement uses TRBV5-1 and TRBJ2-3; D is uncertain. Germline CDR1 reads SGHRS; CDR2 reads YFSETQ. V lost 5 bases and J lost 4, with 14 bases in between. This CDR3 comprises 14 residues.

The chain combines TRBV18 with TRBJ1-2; maybe TRBD1 (6 bases). The V end was cut by 3 bases, the J end by 8 bases, with 13 bases between. From germline, CDR1 is KGHSH and CDR2 LQKENI. The CDR3 covers 13 residues. The CDR3 DNA reads as TGTGCCAGCTCACCCCTACAGGGACGAGGCTACACCTTC. Encoded protein: CASSPLQGRGYTF.

This clone showed up just once. This rearrangement joins TRBV5-1 to TRBJ2-1, with D uncertain. The CDR3 loop spans 13 amino acids. Trimming removed 1 base at V and 8 bases at J, with 10 bases between. Germline assignment: CDR1 SGHRS and CDR2 YFSETQ. The CDR3 coding sequence is TGCGCCAGCAGCTTGTTACGGGTCCATGAGCAGTTCTTC. It codes for CASSLLRVHEQFF.

The V call is TRBV5-4, the J call TRBJ2-7, with 8 bases matching TRBD1. The CDR3 contains 15 residues. Germline lookup yields CDR1 SGHNT and CDR2 YYREEE (reference sequence). The trim removed 4 bases at V and 4 bases at J, leaving 10 bases unmatched. CDR3 bases: TGTGCCAGCAGCCCGCCGGGACAGGAGATTTACGAGCAGTACTTC. This gives the protein CASSPPGQEIYEQYF.

The V call is TRBV24-1, the J call TRBJ2-1; 9 bases map to TRBD1. The V gene end was trimmed by 5 bases and the J gene end by 6 bases; junction bases not matched to a gene: 7. This CDR3 comprises 15 residues. CDR1 is KGHDR and CDR2 is SFDVKD in the germline V gene. The CDR3, as DNA: TGTGCCACCAGTGCACAGACAGGGGGTTTCAATGAGCAGTTCTTC. It encodes CATSAQTGGFNEQFF.

The chain couples TRBV6-5 to TRBJ2-7; D is possibly TRBD2 (7 bases). The CDR3 is 13 amino acids. The V end was cut by 11 bases, the J end by 4 bases, with 18 bases between. Germline loops: CDR1 MNHEY, CDR2 SVGAGI. Written as DNA, the CDR3 is TGTGCCGGGGGGGGGCAGGGTCGATACGAGCAGTACGTC. This encodes CAGGGQGRYEQYV.

The table lists this clone with a few counts. The CDR3 is CASSPGQPYGYTF. In DNA, the CDR3 is TGCGCCAGCAGTCCGGGACAGCCCTATGGCTACACCTTC. The chain is built from TRBV10-1 and TRBJ1-2; 7 bases agree with TRBD1. The V segment lost 5 bases and the J segment 4 bases; nucleotides outside the gene matches: 4. CDR1 and CDR2 (germline): WNHNN, SYGVQD (reference sequence). The CDR3 is 13 residues long.

The rearrangement joins TRBV27 to TRBJ2-2, with D unclear. In germline, CDR1 is MNHEY, CDR2 SMNVEV (reference sequence). This CDR3 has 15 residues. The ends were cut back, 4 bases at V and 5 bases at J, with 14 bases in the middle. The CDR3 bases are TGTGCCAGCAGTTCCTCCGACACCTTAACCGGGGAGCTGTTTTTT. Translation gives CASSSSDTLTGELFF.

The rearrangement joins TRBV25-1 to TRBJ2-3; TRBD1 matches 8 bases. Germline-derived CDR1 and CDR2 are MGHDK and SYGVNS. CDR3 length: 18 residues. With 9 bases clipped from V and 3 bases from J, the junction kept 20 bases outside the gene matches. CDR3 nucleotide sequence: TGTGCCAGTGCCCCAAGCTCCCCAGGGGGCTATGTAACAGATACGCAGTATTTT. Translation gives CASAPSSPGGYVTDTQYF.

V gene TRBV6-2 or TRBV6-3 combines with J gene TRBJ2-1; possible D gene TRBD1, 6 bases. Trimming cost V 4 bases and J 7 bases, with 20 bases left between them. CDR1 is MNHEY, CDR2 SVGEGT, per germline. This CDR3 region has 16 residues. The CDR3 DNA reads TGTGCCAGCAGTTTCCAGGGGAAGGTCTCGGGAAATGAGCAGTTCTTC. Its translation: CASSFQGKVSGNEQFF.

This clone was counted a single time. The chain combines TRBV30 with TRBJ2-6, with 7 bases lining up with TRBD1. Germline CDR1 GTSNPN, CDR2 SVGIG (reference sequence). V was clipped by 3 bases and J by 2 bases; unmatched bases: 4. The CDR3 runs 15 residues. CDR3 sequence: CAWSRTGAGANVLTF. CDR3 sequence (DNA): TGTGCCTGGAGCCGAACAGGGGCTGGGGCCAACGTCCTGACTTTC.